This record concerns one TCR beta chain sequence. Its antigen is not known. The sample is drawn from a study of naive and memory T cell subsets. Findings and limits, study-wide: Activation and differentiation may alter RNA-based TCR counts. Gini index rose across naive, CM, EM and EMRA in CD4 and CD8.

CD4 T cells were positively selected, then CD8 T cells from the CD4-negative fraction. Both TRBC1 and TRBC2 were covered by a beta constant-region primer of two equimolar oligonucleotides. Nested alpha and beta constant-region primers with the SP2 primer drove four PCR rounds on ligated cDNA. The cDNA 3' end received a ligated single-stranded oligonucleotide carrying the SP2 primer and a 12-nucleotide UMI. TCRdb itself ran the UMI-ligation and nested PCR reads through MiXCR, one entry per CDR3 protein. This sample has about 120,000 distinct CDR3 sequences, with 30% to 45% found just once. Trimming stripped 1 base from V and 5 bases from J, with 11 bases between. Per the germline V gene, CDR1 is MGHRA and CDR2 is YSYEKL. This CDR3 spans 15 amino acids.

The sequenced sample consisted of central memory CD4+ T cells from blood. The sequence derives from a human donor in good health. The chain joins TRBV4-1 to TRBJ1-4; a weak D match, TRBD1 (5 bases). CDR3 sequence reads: CASSQVGGENEKLFF. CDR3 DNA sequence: TGCGCCAGCAGCCAAGTGGGGGGAGAGAATGAAAAACTGTTTTTT.